In this sample, the clone carrying this T cell receptor (beta chain) turned up a few times. This sample was included in a study of blood T cell repertoires in COVID-19. Study as a whole: Specimens from acute and convalescent COVID-19 originated in the United States, Italy and Spain. Sample material is recorded as cDNA or gDNA derived from T cells, B-cell-depleted T cells, or PBMCs.

Clones were sequenced by immunoSEQ multiplex PCR, and TCRdb holds only the in-frame ones, with some missing. The sample consists of roughly 220,000 clones, 86% of them appearing once. The CDR3 runs 14 residues. Germline lookup yields CDR1 MGHRA and CDR2 YSYEKL. V gave up 4 bases and J gave up 0 bases, with 4 bases separating them. The sample comprised peripheral blood. The sequence derives from a woman between 45 and 60 years old with COVID-19, enrolled during active disease. This chain uses TRBV4-1 with TRBJ1-6; no firm D call. CDR3 bases: TGCGCCAGCAGCCTGAGCTCCTATAATTCACCCCTCCACTTT. Amino acid sequence: CASSLSSYNSPLHF.